The text below deals with one T cell receptor (beta chain). The data were taken from a study of blood T cell repertoires in COVID-19. The overall study: Some COVID-19 samples were acute and others convalescent; all came from the United States, Italy and Spain.

The study recruited people aged about 18 to 95 years across around 23 US areas. Clinical history as reported by participants underpinned cohort assignment. In the original processing: From reference gene primer amplification, estimates of nucleated cell counts were derived. Assay used: immunoSEQ multiplex PCR; TCRdb lists only in-frame clones, some missing. The V and J calls and clone size are taken from that table; D and trimming were inferred from the DNA. The sample shows around 200,000 clones, approximately 86% of them seen only once. CDR1 KGHDR and CDR2 SFDVKD come from the germline V gene. The CDR3 sequence is 14 residues long. The V end was cut by 6 bases, the J end by 6 bases, with 13 bases between.

This TCR derives from a man younger than 35 with acute COVID-19. Input material: PBMCs or T cells enriched from blood (not recorded which). The chain combines TRBV24-1 with TRBJ1-4, with unresolved D. CDR3 DNA sequence: TGTGCCACCAGTATAGGAGGAACAGATGAAAAACTGTTTTTT. Translated, it gives CATSIGGTDEKLFF.